This T cell receptor (beta chain) was obtained from a study of OX40 agonist ivuxolimab in advanced cancers. Overall study: Every 2 weeks, patients got intravenous ivuxolimab at one of six dose levels (0.01-10 mg/kg). Three patients responded partially, comprising one with hepatocellular carcinoma and two with cutaneous melanoma.

Study observations and caveats: Normalized T-cell clonal expansion was also low in a subset of nonresponders. In the 0.1 to 3.0 mg/kg range, CD4+ and CD8+ blood T cells had expanded clonally by week 6.

CDR1 and CDR2 from the germline V gene are SNHLY and FYNNEI. V lost 8 bases to trimming and J lost 2 bases, with 19 bases between them. This CDR3 has 16 residues. Sequenced by immunoSEQ multiplex PCR; TCRdb stores in-frame clones only, minus some. The sample comprises about 14,000 clones, around four fifths of which are singletons, and around 32% rests with the top ten. This clone has only one observation. As yet, its antigen is unknown. This TCR came from an adult with an advanced solid tumor such as melanoma, head and neck, liver or kidney cancer. The sequencing here drew on CD4+ or CD8+ T cells sorted from blood, taken in a trial of the OX40 agonist ivuxolimab. The rearrangement joins TRBV2 to TRBJ2-4; tentatively, D is TRBD2 (6 bases). The CDR3, as DNA: TGTGCCAGCTTTGGGCTTCGTAGCGGACCCAAAAACATTCAGTACTTC. It encodes CASFGLRSGPKNIQYF.